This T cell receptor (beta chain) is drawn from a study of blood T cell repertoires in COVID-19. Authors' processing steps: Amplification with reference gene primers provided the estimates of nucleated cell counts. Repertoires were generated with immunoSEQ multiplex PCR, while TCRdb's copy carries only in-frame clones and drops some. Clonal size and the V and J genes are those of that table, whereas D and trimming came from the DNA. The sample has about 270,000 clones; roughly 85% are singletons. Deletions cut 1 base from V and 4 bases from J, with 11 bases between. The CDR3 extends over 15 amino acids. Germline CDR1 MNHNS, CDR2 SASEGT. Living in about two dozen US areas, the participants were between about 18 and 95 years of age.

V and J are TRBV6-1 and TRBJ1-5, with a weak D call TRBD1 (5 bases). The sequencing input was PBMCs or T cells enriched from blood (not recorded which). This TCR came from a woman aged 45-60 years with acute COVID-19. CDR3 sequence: CASSEGTGYNQPQHF. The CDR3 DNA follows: TGTGCCAGCAGTGAAGGAACAGGCTATAATCAGCCCCAGCATTTT.